A selection of T cell receptor beta chains follows, all from one sample in a study of vaccination effects on CD4 cells after COVID-19. Using immunoSEQ multiplex PCR, the repertoire was profiled, and TCRdb retains in-frame clones only, with some absent. The sample has 60,000 to 85,000 clones, 74% seen once; the top ten hold 1.5% to 1.9%. The antigens for these receptors are not known. The sequencing used CD4+ T cells from PBMCs cultured with HCoV-229E spike peptides, collected after COVID-19 vaccination. The receptors here all came from a human donor who received a COVID-19 vaccine. Each CDR3 is given with its conserved first and last residue. D genes are given only for firm matches. Where a row states a size, it is once, few, many or the class of an expanded clone; other rows omit it.

-,TRBV11-2,-,TRBJ2-1,CASSFSGSSPGLFF,TGTGCCAGCAGCTTTAGTGGGTCGAGCCCCGGTTTGTTCTTC
-,TRBV6-2/TRBV6-3,TRBD1,TRBJ1-5,CASSKGQGAGNQPQHF,TGTGCCAGCAGCAAAGGACAGGGGGCCGGCAATCAGCCCCAGCATTTT
-,TRBV4-1,TRBD1,TRBJ1-4,CASTTRQGEKLFF,TGCGCCAGCACCACCCGACAGGGCGAAAAACTGTTTTTT
-,TRBV9,-,TRBJ2-2,CASSALGTLNTGELFF,TGTGCCAGCAGCGCTCTGGGGACACTGAACACCGGGGAGCTGTTTTTT
-,TRBV4-3,TRBD1,TRBJ2-6,CASSQGVDRGLGANVLTF,TGCGCCAGCAGCCAAGGTGTGGACAGGGGGCTTGGGGCCAACGTCCTGACTTTC
few,TRBV29-1,TRBD1,TRBJ1-5,CSVDAEVPGGPQHF,TGCAGCGTCGACGCCGAAGTCCCAGGGGGGCCCCAGCATTTT
-,TRBV5-5,-,TRBJ2-3,CASSFVAGPDTQYF,TGTGCCAGCAGCTTCGTAGCCGGCCCGGATACGCAGTATTTT
-,TRBV7-2,-,TRBJ2-3,CASSFLRVEGDTQYF,TGTGCCAGCAGCTTCCTCCGGGTGGAGGGGGATACGCAGTATTTT
-,TRBV5-6,TRBD1,TRBJ1-6,CASSFLDRDGSPLHF,TGTGCCAGCAGCTTTCTGGACAGGGATGGTTCACCCCTCCACTTT
few,TRBV7-2,-,TRBJ2-3,CASSLVPLTGTQYF,TGTGCCAGCAGCTTGGTCCCTCTTACGGGTACGCAGTATTTT
-,TRBV6-5,TRBD2,TRBJ2-2,CATSRGLANTGELFF,TGTGCCACGTCACGGGGACTAGCCAACACCGGGGAGCTGTTTTTT
-,TRBV18,TRBD1,TRBJ2-3,CASSPRTGLTDTQYF,TGTGCCAGCTCACCCAGGACAGGGCTCACAGATACGCAGTATTTT
-,TRBV30,-,TRBJ1-1,CAWSQQNTEAFF,TGTGCCTGGAGTCAGCAGAACACTGAAGCTTTCTTT
few,TRBV19,-,TRBJ2-1,CASSSGSYNEQFF,TGTGCCAGTAGTAGCGGGTCGTACAATGAGCAGTTCTTC
few,TRBV19,TRBD1,TRBJ1-6,CASRPRTGENSPLHF,TGTGCCAGTAGACCGAGGACAGGGGAGAATTCACCCCTCCACTTT
-,TRBV5-6,-,TRBJ1-2,CASSLEEYGGPYGYTF,TGTGCCAGCAGCTTGGAAGAATACGGGGGTCCCTATGGCTACACCTTC
-,TRBV9,TRBD2,TRBJ2-5,CASSVEPAGEETQYF,TGTGCCAGCAGCGTAGAGCCAGCGGGGGAGGAGACCCAGTACTTC
-,TRBV6-6,TRBD1,TRBJ1-1,CASSVGQGIDTEAFF,TGTGCCAGCAGTGTGGGACAGGGGATCGACACTGAAGCTTTCTTT
-,TRBV9,TRBD2,TRBJ2-3,CASSARRGGLSTDTQYF,TGTGCCAGCAGCGCCCGTCGGGGGGGCCTTTCCACAGATACGCAGTATTTT
-,TRBV7-6,TRBD1,TRBJ1-6,CASSLQGQGNSPLHF,TGTGCCAGCAGCTTACAGGGACAGGGGAACTCACCCCTCCACTTT
-,TRBV28,-,TRBJ1-3,CASSRGPGNTIYF,TGTGCCAGTAGCAGGGGACCTGGAAACACCATATATTTT
-,TRBV6-5,TRBD1,TRBJ2-5,CASSYYTDRTGETQYF,TGTGCCAGCAGTTACTACACGGACAGGACTGGTGAGACCCAGTACTTC
few,TRBV28,-,TRBJ1-1,CASDWTGAGTEAFF,TGTGCCAGTGACTGGACGGGCGCGGGCACTGAAGCTTTCTTT
-,TRBV2,-,TRBJ2-6,CASIPGSSGANVLTF,TGTGCCAGCATCCCTGGGAGCTCTGGGGCCAACGTCCTGACTTTC
few,TRBV5-1,-,TRBJ1-3,CASSLQVSGNTIYF,TGCGCCAGCAGCCTACAGGTATCTGGAAACACCATATATTTT
-,TRBV4-1,TRBD1,TRBJ1-1,CASSPGGGRNTEAFF,TGCGCCAGCAGCCCCGGAGGGGGCCGAAACACTGAAGCTTTCTTT
once,TRBV5-1,TRBD2,TRBJ2-2,CASSWGGANTGELFF,TGCGCCAGCAGCTGGGGGGGGGCGAACACCGGGGAGCTGTTTTTT
-,TRBV29-1,-,TRBJ2-2,CSVGVSRSTGELFF,TGCAGCGTTGGGGTTTCGCGGTCCACCGGGGAGCTGTTTTTT
once,TRBV28,TRBD1,TRBJ1-5,CASSKPPGTATFNQPQHF,TGTGCCAGCAGCAAACCCCCTGGGACAGCGACTTTTAATCAGCCCCAGCATTTT
-,TRBV7-2,TRBD1,TRBJ1-2,CASSLLAPGQGSQGYTF,TGTGCCAGCAGCTTACTGGCCCCGGGACAGGGATCGCAGGGCTACACCTTC
-,TRBV24-1,TRBD1,TRBJ2-3,CATSDYRGPTSDTQYF,TGTGCCACCAGTGATTATAGGGGGCCCACGTCAGATACGCAGTATTTT
-,TRBV15,TRBD1,TRBJ1-5,CATSRDPTGGSNQPQHF,TGTGCCACCAGCAGGGATCCAACAGGGGGCTCCAATCAGCCCCAGCATTTT
-,TRBV4-2,TRBD2,TRBJ2-6,CASSRGTSGSSSGANVLTF,TGTGCCAGCAGTCGAGGGACTAGCGGATCGAGCTCTGGGGCCAACGTCCTGACTTTC
-,TRBV19,-,TRBJ1-3,CASTRTSGNTIYF,TGTGCCAGTACCCGCACCTCTGGAAACACCATATATTTT
few,TRBV28,-,TRBJ1-5,CASSPTNQPQHF,TGTGCCAGCAGTCCAACCAATCAGCCCCAGCATTTT
-,TRBV24-1,TRBD1,TRBJ1-2,CATSDGRGTAYGYTF,TGTGCCACCAGTGATGGGAGAGGGACAGCCTATGGCTACACCTTC
-,TRBV18,-,TRBJ2-5,CASSPRATTSTETQYF,TGTGCCAGCTCACCTAGAGCGACGACTAGTACGGAGACCCAGTACTTC
-,TRBV5-1,-,TRBJ2-5,CASSLVQETQYF,TGCGCCAGCAGCCTGGTGCAAGAGACCCAGTACTTC
once,TRBV3-1/TRBV3-2,-,TRBJ1-2,CASSQDSGTWAAANYGYTF,TGTGCCAGCAGCCAAGATTCCGGGACATGGGCGGCAGCTAACTATGGCTACACCTTC
-,TRBV9,-,TRBJ2-2,CASSPSGNTGELFF,TGTGCCAGCAGCCCCTCGGGGAACACCGGGGAGCTGTTTTTT
-,TRBV18,-,TRBJ1-5,CASSPPSRGRSQPQHF,TGTGCCAGCTCACCACCCAGCAGGGGCCGGAGTCAGCCCCAGCATTTT
-,TRBV3-1/TRBV3-2,-,TRBJ1-6,CASTRSQVSPLHF,TGTGCCAGCACCCGCAGCCAGGTCTCACCCCTCCACTTT
once,TRBV28,-,TRBJ1-2,CASSNPGDVSYGYTF,TGTGCCAGCAGTAACCCAGGGGATGTGTCCTATGGCTACACCTTC